These 8 T cell receptor beta chains were all obtained from the same sample, sequenced in a study of PD-L1 blockade in urothelial cancer. Assay used: immunoSEQ multiplex PCR; TCRdb lists only in-frame clones, some missing. The profile shows tens of thousands of clones, 82% of them singletons. The specimen was PBMCs, collected around atezolizumab (anti-PD-L1) treatment. Receptors originate from a man aged 70 or older with urothelial cancer.

The rearrangement links TRBV28 to TRBJ2-3, with 8 bases aligning to TRBD1. Germline loops: CDR1 MDHEN, CDR2 SYDVKM. CDR3 length: 15 amino acids. The V and J ends lost 3 bases and 2 bases, in that order; junction bases with no gene match: 4. CDR3 nucleotide sequence: TGTGCCAGCAGTTTGAGGACAGGGTACACAGATACGCAGTATTTT. Translation: CASSLRTGYTDTQYF. Full variable domain (rest looked up from reference TRBV28 and TRBJ2-3): DVKVTQSSRYLVKRTGEKVFLECVQDMDHENMFWYRQDPGLGLRLIYFSYDVKMKEKGDIPEGYSVSREKKERFSLILESASTNQTSMYLCASSLRTGYTDTQYFGPGTRLTVL.

The chain couples TRBV6-1 to TRBJ1-6; D is unresolved. This CDR3 comprises 15 residues. The germline CDR1 and CDR2 sequences are MNHNS and SASEGT. V was shortened by 4 bases and J by 8 bases, with 15 bases between the two germline ends. This CDR3 reads CASSGRLGRDSPLHF. For the CDR3, the DNA is TGTGCCAGCAGTGGACGGCTTGGGAGGGATTCACCCCTCCACTTT.

The gene calls are TRBV5-6 and TRBJ1-3; 9 bases agree with TRBD1. The length of the CDR3 is 15 residues. V lost 4 bases, J lost 0 bases, and 2 bases stayed unmatched. Germline loops: CDR1 SGHDT, CDR2 YYEEEE. DNA of the CDR3: TGTGCCAGCAGCGTACAGGGGGCCTCTGGAAACACCATATATTTT. Protein: CASSVQGASGNTIYF.

The chain links TRBV27 to TRBJ2-1; the match to TRBD2 covers 9 bases. V lost 2 bases and J lost 2; bases outside the gene matches: 4. CDR1 and CDR2 (germline): MNHEY, SMNVEV (reference sequence). The CDR3 loop spans 16 amino acids. CDR3 residues: CASSLNSGGTYNEQFF. As DNA, the CDR3 is TGTGCCAGCAGTTTAAATAGCGGGGGAACCTACAATGAGCAGTTCTTC.

J is TRBJ1-1 and V is TRBV5-1; no reliable D call. V was pared by 4 bases and J by 6 bases, with 10 bases between. The V gene's germline CDR1 is SGHRS and CDR2 YFSETQ. The CDR3 runs 12 residues. The chain's CDR3 is CASSMWEPEAFF. In DNA form, the CDR3 reads TGCGCCAGCAGCATGTGGGAGCCTGAAGCTTTCTTT.

V and J are TRBV18 and TRBJ2-6, with 7 bases matching TRBD1. Germline V gene sequence: CDR1 KGHSH, CDR2 LQKENI. V shed 1 base and J 0 bases; nucleotides not matched to a gene: 6. The CDR3 has 18 residues. CDR3 sequence (DNA): TGTGCCAGCTCACCACAGGGGGCCCAGAGCTCTGGGGCCAACGTCCTGACTTTC. Its protein is CASSPQGAQSSGANVLTF.

V usage is TRBV11-3 and J usage is TRBJ2-3; 13 bases fit TRBD2. The junction had 7 bases not matched to a gene; V was cut back by 4 bases and J by 0 bases. The CDR3 is made up of 18 amino acids. The germline V gene has CDR1 SGHNT and CDR2 YENEEA. CDR3 coding DNA: TGTGCCAGCAGCTCCGGACTAGCGGGGGACACTAGCACAGATACGCAGTATTTT. This codes for CASSSGLAGDTSTDTQYF.

The rearrangement links TRBV6-4 to TRBJ1-2; D is possibly TRBD1 (6 bases). Germline V gene lookup returns CDR1 MRHNA and CDR2 SNTAGT. The V end lost 10 bases, the J end lost 0 bases, and 24 bases lay between the germline ends. The CDR3 contains 17 residues. Here the CDR3 DNA reads TGTGCCAACATTCTCCGGGACACAGTTACACCTAACTATGGCTACACCTTC. This encodes CANILRDTVTPNYGYTF.